The 9 T cell receptor beta chains below all came from one sample that was sequenced in a study of naive and memory T cell subsets. Notes on the study in general: Especially in CD8 cells, naive repertoires contained a few larger clonotypes, possibly CD45RA-re-expressing memory cells.

Antigens for these TCRs are unknown. The beta constant-region primer was an equimolar mix of two oligonucleotides covering TRBC1 and TRBC2. Ligated cDNA was amplified by four rounds of PCR with nested alpha and beta constant-region primers and SP2. TCRdb reanalysed the UMI-ligation and nested PCR reads using MiXCR and keeps one entry per CDR3 protein. The repertoire holds over 110,000 distinct CDR3 sequences, with 15% to 25% as singletons. Specimen: naive CD8+ T cells from blood. Source of these receptors: a human donor in good health.

On this clonotype: A single base separates this from a much larger clone, so it may be a read error. The J gene is TRBJ2-7, the V gene TRBV27, with 11 bases matching TRBD2. There are 16 residues in the CDR3. Germline V gives CDR1 MNHEY, CDR2 SMNVEV (reference sequence). The CDR3 region is CASSFLAGGFSCEQYF. The CDR3 DNA follows: TGTGCCAGCAGTTTCCTAGCGGGAGGCTTCTCCTGCGAGCAGTACTTC.

This clonotype was observed at least ten times. J is TRBJ2-5 and V is TRBV6-1, with 11 bases identical to TRBD2. Trimming removed 5 bases from V and 1 base from J; junction bases left unmatched: 6. The CDR3 spans 16 residues. Germline V gene lookup returns CDR1 MNHNS and CDR2 SASEGT. Here the CDR3 DNA reads TGTGCCAGCAGTCGACTAGCGGGAAGGTCCCAAGAGACCCAGTACTTC. Protein product: CASSRLAGRSQETQYF.

This clonotype was picked up a small number of times. This sequence joins TRBV7-9 and TRBJ2-3; tentative D call: TRBD1 (6 bases). Germline V gene lookup returns CDR1 SEHNR and CDR2 FQNEAQ (reference sequence). Trimming shortened V by 6 bases and J by 3 bases, and 10 bases separated the two germline ends. The CDR3 is 13 amino acids. CDR3 amino acids: CASSPQGTDTQYF. DNA of the CDR3: TGTGCCAGCAGTCCACAGGGAACAGATACGCAGTATTTT.

This rearrangement joins TRBV20-1 to TRBJ2-1; possibly TRBD1 for D (6 bases). Germline CDR1 is DFQATT and CDR2 is SNEGSKA (reference sequence). V shed 0 bases and J shed 4 bases, with 13 bases lying between them. This CDR3 spans 15 amino acids. CDR3 DNA sequence: TGCAGTGCTAGAGACCCGGACAGAGCTTACAATGAGCAGTTCTTC. Amino acid sequence: CSARDPDRAYNEQFF.

This clonotype was observed a few times. This sequence joins TRBV7-2 and TRBJ2-5; D unresolved. CDR3 length equals 13 residues. The V gene's germline CDR1 is SGHTA and CDR2 FQGNSA. Trimming cost V 1 base and J 5 bases, with 8 bases left between them. The CDR3 DNA follows: TGTGCCAGCAGCTTAGAAGGGCCCGAGACCCAGTACTTC. This sequence encodes CASSLEGPETQYF.

The chain employs TRBV24-1 and TRBJ1-4; no clear D gene. The V end lost 5 bases, the J end lost 13 bases, and 16 bases lay between the germline ends. From germline, CDR1 is KGHDR and CDR2 SFDVKD. The CDR3 runs to 13 residues. CDR3 sequence reads: CATSGTESVGLFF. CDR3 bases: TGTGCCACCAGTGGAACAGAATCGGTAGGACTGTTTTTT.

The rearrangement uses TRBV30 and TRBJ2-1; D is unresolved. Germline V CDR1 and CDR2: GTSNPN, SVGIG (reference sequence). The CDR3 consists of 12 residues. V shed 3 bases and J shed 8 bases, with 11 bases lying between them. In DNA form, the CDR3 reads TGTGCCTGGAGCGACGCGGCCCATGAGCAGTTCTTC. The encoded protein is CAWSDAAHEQFF.

The V and J genes are TRBV7-2 and TRBJ2-5; 10 bases fit TRBD2. CDR3 length: 16 residues. Germline lookup yields CDR1 SGHTA and CDR2 FQGNSA. The trim removed 1 base at V and 4 bases at J, leaving 6 bases unmatched. CDR3 DNA sequence: TGTGCCAGCAGCTTAGGGCTAGCGGGAGAGGTAGAGACCCAGTACTTC. It codes for CASSLGLAGEVETQYF.

This clonotype was found a few times. The rearrangement uses TRBV25-1 and TRBJ2-2; no clear D. Trimming pared 1 base from V and 3 bases from J, leaving 6 bases between. Germline V gene sequence: CDR1 MGHDK, CDR2 SYGVNS. The CDR3 is 14 amino acids. DNA of the CDR3: TGTGCCAGCAGTGAATCCGCTTACACCGGGGAGCTGTTTTTT. Its protein is CASSESAYTGELFF.